This TCR beta chain was identified in a study of HIV-infected patients and healthy controls. Regarding the study as a whole: Only sixteen HIV-infected individuals were processed, a major limit on how widely findings apply.

Whole blood was used without fractionation, so all unsorted peripheral T cells were included. Peripheral blood, 2 to 3 ml, was drawn for RNA extraction. Germline V gene sequence: CDR1 SGHVS, CDR2 FNYEAQ. The trim removed 5 bases at V and 2 bases at J, leaving 7 bases unmatched. This CDR3 has 15 amino acids. Alpha and beta constant-region primers primed reverse transcription of around 500 ng RNA. Alpha and beta chain libraries were made separately by chain-specific third strand synthesis with multiplexing indices. TCRdb itself ran the 5' RACE reads through MiXCR, one entry per CDR3 protein. In the table there are roughly 18,000 distinct CDR3 sequences, about 9.4% of which are singletons. This clonotype was seen a few times. The antigen is undetermined.

The chain joins TRBV7-6 to TRBJ2-5; 8 bases match TRBD2. The sequenced sample was blood. The receptor was derived from an adult in good health. Here the CDR3 reads CASSKYTGGQETQYF. The CDR3 nucleotides are TGTGCCAGCAGCAAGTATACGGGAGGGCAAGAGACCCAGTACTTC.